The 25 T cell receptor beta chains presented below share a single source sample, sequenced in a study of read filtering for tumor transcriptome and immune sequencing. Molecular barcoded adaptors covering alpha/delta and beta/gamma chains were used on 400 ng RNA. TCRdb ran MiXCR on the reads and lists one entry per CDR3 protein. The sample lists approximately 5,300 distinct CDR3 sequences, 21% occurring once. The material sequenced was a population of CD138-negative cells sorted from bone marrow. The receptors were gathered from a donor over 35 with multiple myeloma.

This clonotype ranks as medium-sized. The chain is built from TRBV12-3 or TRBV12-4 and TRBJ2-2; perhaps TRBD2 as D (6 bases). The CDR3 contains 16 residues. Deletions cut 6 bases from V and 0 bases from J, with 14 bases between. The CDR3 DNA sequence: TGTGCCAGCAGATCGGGAGCGGACTCGAACACCGGGGAGCTGTTTTTT. It codes for CASRSGADSNTGELFF.

This clonotype is categorized as medium-sized (0.01 to 0.1%). The rearrangement joins TRBV29-1 to TRBJ1-1, with D uncertain. Per germline, CDR1 SQVTM and CDR2 ANQGSEA. The ends were cut back, 7 bases at V and 0 bases at J, with 12 bases in the middle. CDR3 length: 13 residues. CDR3 residues: CSALRGLNTEAFF. Written as DNA, the CDR3 is TGCAGCGCTCTACGGGGATTGAACACTGAAGCTTTCTTT.

The chain links TRBV9 to TRBJ1-3; D is undetermined. CDR1 is SGDLS and CDR2 is YYNGEE in the germline V gene. Trimming stripped 4 bases from V and 2 bases from J, with 10 bases between. The CDR3 is 14 residues long. CDR3 coding DNA: TGTGCCAGCAGCTCTCGATACGCTGGAAACACCATATATTTT. Translation: CASSSRYAGNTIYF.

V gene TRBV15 combines with J gene TRBJ2-1; weak D call: TRBD2 (6 bases). Germline CDR1 LNHNV, CDR2 YYDKDF (reference sequence). The CDR3 length is 15 residues. V shed 1 base and J shed 5 bases, with 12 bases lying between them. The CDR3 nucleotides read TGTGCCACCAGCAGAGCTCGCGGGGAGCACAATGAGCAGTTCTTC. It specifies CATSRARGEHNEQFF.

Notes on this clonotype: One junction end does not reproduce the germline sequence, and a read error may be involved. This chain joins TRBV6-5 and TRBJ2-2; D perhaps matches TRBD2 (6 bases). Per germline, CDR1 MNHEY and CDR2 SVGAGI. The CDR3 loop spans 17 amino acids. The CDR3 sequence is CTSSVAGKVSNTGELLF. The CDR3 bases are TGTACCAGCAGTGTCGCGGGAAAAGTCTCGAACACCGGGGAGCTGCTTTTT.

In this sample, this clonotype turned up a few times. This chain joins TRBV12-3 or TRBV12-4 and TRBJ1-5; tentatively, D is TRBD1 (6 bases). The CDR3 has 15 amino acids. Trimming cost V 4 bases and J 3 bases, with 13 bases left between them. The chain's CDR3 is CASSWSTGYNQPQHF. DNA for the CDR3: TGTGCCAGCAGTTGGTCAACAGGGTACAATCAGCCCCAGCATTTT.

This clonotype has ten or more counts. This rearrangement joins TRBV12-3 or TRBV12-4 to TRBJ2-1; D might be TRBD2 (6 bases). V was shortened by 5 bases and J by 6 bases, with 11 bases between the two germline ends. The CDR3 length is 13 residues. The CDR3 DNA reads as TGTGCCAGCAGTCGCGGGACCACCAATGAGCAGTTCTTC. The encoded protein is CASSRGTTNEQFF.

In its sample, this clonotype is medium-sized. This sequence joins TRBV5-1 and TRBJ2-7; D is possibly TRBD2 (6 bases). V was trimmed by 4 bases and J by 4 bases, leaving 12 bases between them. The CDR3 has 13 residues. In germline, CDR1 is SGHRS, CDR2 YFSETQ. CDR3 loop: CASSPGLTYEQYF. CDR3 nucleotide sequence: TGCGCCAGCAGCCCGGGACTTACTTACGAGCAGTACTTC.

This clonotype was observed at least ten times. V is TRBV7-9 and J is TRBJ2-7; 8 bases map to TRBD1. CDR1 is SEHNR, CDR2 FQNEAQ, per germline (reference sequence). The CDR3 is 12 amino acids. The CDR3, as DNA: TGTGCGACGACAGGGGTCGTGGACGAGCAGTACTTC. It specifies CATTGVVDEQYF.

This clonotype was observed many times. This chain connects TRBV20-1 to TRBJ2-5; TRBD2 matches 10 bases. The CDR3 length is 15 residues. V trimming: 3 bases; J trimming: 0 bases; junction bases outside the gene matches: 4. The V gene's germline CDR1 is DFQATT and CDR2 SNEGSKA (reference sequence). The DNA of the CDR3 is TGCAGTGCTAGGACTAGCGGGTGGAACCAAGAGACCCAGTACTTC. This gives the protein CSARTSGWNQETQYF.

This clonotype was detected many times. A junction boundary mismatches the germline segment, possibly from a read error. This chain joins TRBV20-1 and TRBJ2-3; D tentatively fits TRBD1 or TRBD2 (5 bases each). The germline gives CDR1 DFQATT, CDR2 SNEGSKA (reference sequence). This CDR3 comprises 14 residues. As DNA, the CDR3 is TGCAGTACTAGGAAGAATAGGGGAACAGATACGCAGTATTTT. Translated: CSTRKNRGTDTQYF.

By its share, this clonotype is medium-sized. The chain joins TRBV28 to TRBJ2-1; 7 bases align to TRBD2. V lost 3 bases, J lost 7 bases, and 3 bases stayed unmatched. The CDR3 spans 13 residues. Per germline, CDR1 MDHEN and CDR2 SYDVKM. For the CDR3, the DNA is TGTGCCAGCAGTTTCCGGACTAGTAATGAGCAGTTCTTC. Its translation is CASSFRTSNEQFF. The complete variable domain, with remaining parts taken from reference TRBV28 and TRBJ2-1, reads DVKVTQSSRYLVKRTGEKVFLECVQDMDHENMFWYRQDPGLGLRLIYFSYDVKMKEKGDIPEGYSVSREKKERFSLILESASTNQTSMYLCASSFRTSNEQFFGPGTRLTVL.

This clonotype occurred many times. This chain connects TRBV28 to TRBJ2-4, with 9 positions matching TRBD2. The CDR3 totals 16 residues. Germline V gene lookup returns CDR1 MDHEN and CDR2 SYDVKM. The J segment lost 8 bases and the V segment lost 5 bases, leaving 13 bases of the junction unmatched. The CDR3 protein is CASSPQGLAGMDIQYF. For the CDR3, the DNA is TGTGCCAGCAGTCCGCAAGGGCTAGCGGGAATGGACATTCAGTACTTC.

Judged by abundance, this clonotype is medium-sized. The J gene is TRBJ2-3, the V gene TRBV4-2; D unresolved. The germline V gene encodes CDR1 LGHNA and CDR2 YNFKEQ. Trimming pared 8 bases from V and 0 bases from J, leaving 9 bases between. This CDR3 region has 13 residues. The CDR3 DNA sequence: TGTGCCAGCTCCCCAGTGAGCACAGATACGCAGTATTTT. Encoded protein: CASSPVSTDTQYF.

This clonotype came up many times. The chain couples TRBV3-1 to TRBJ2-7; TRBD2 might be the D (6 bases). The CDR3 contains 14 residues. V shed 4 bases and J shed 2 bases, with 12 bases lying between them. Looked up from germline, CDR1 is LGHDT and CDR2 is YNNKEL (reference sequence). The CDR3 sequence is CASSRLAATYEQYF. The DNA of the CDR3 is TGTGCCAGCAGCCGTTTAGCGGCTACCTACGAGCAGTACTTC.

This clonotype was seen ten or more times. The V and J genes are TRBV3-1 and TRBJ2-3; 8 positions match TRBD2. This CDR3 region has 15 residues. After removal of 0 bases from V and 8 bases from J, the junction contained 7 bases not matched to a gene. Per the germline V gene, CDR1 is LGHDT and CDR2 is YNNKEL (reference sequence). CDR3 sequence (DNA): TGTGCCAGCAGCCAAGATTGGCGGGAGGCGGTTACGCAGTATTTT. Its protein is CASSQDWREAVTQYF.

Concerning this clonotype: A much bigger clone sits one base away, suggesting this may be a read error. The rearrangement joins TRBV20-1 to TRBJ1-1; D is perhaps TRBD1 (5 bases). The ends were cut back, 6 bases at V and 4 bases at J, with 15 bases in the middle. This CDR3 region has 13 residues. Germline V gene data show CDR1 as DFQATT and CDR2 as SNEGSKA (reference sequence). CDR3 sequence: CSAKTDLSTEAFF. CDR3 sequence (DNA): TGCAGTGCAAAGACAGATCTGAGCACTGAAGCTTTCTTT.

The chain links TRBV4-1 to TRBJ2-3, with 9 bases matching TRBD2. V lost 0 bases to trimming and J lost 10 bases; unmatched junction nucleotides: 17. The CDR3 contains 18 residues. Looked up from germline, CDR1 is MGHRA and CDR2 is YSYEKL. The CDR3 DNA reads TGCGCCAGCAGCCAAGATCTCAGCGGGAGGTTTGACGCAGTTGCGCAGTATTTT. Protein product: CASSQDLSGRFDAVAQYF.

This clonotype is labeled as medium-sized. The J gene is TRBJ2-3, the V gene TRBV28, with 11 bases fitting TRBD2. With 5 bases clipped from V and 2 bases from J, the junction kept 6 bases outside the gene matches. This CDR3 is built from 16 residues. From germline, CDR1 is MDHEN and CDR2 SYDVKM. The DNA of the CDR3 is TGTGCCAGCAGTCTGTCTAGCGGGAGGAACACAGATACGCAGTATTTT. This gives the protein CASSLSSGRNTDTQYF.

This clonotype rates as medium-sized (0.01 to 0.1%). The chain uses TRBV27 and TRBJ2-7; 9 nucleotides agree with TRBD1. Trimming removed 6 bases from V and 3 bases from J; junction bases left unmatched: 6. Germline V gene sequence: CDR1 MNHEY, CDR2 SMNVEV (reference sequence). This CDR3 spans 14 amino acids. CDR3 DNA sequence: TGTGCCAGCAGCGTACAGGGGGCCAACTACGAGCAGTACTTC. Protein: CASSVQGANYEQYF.

This clonotype was detected many times. Germline and junction disagree at one end, which may indicate a read error. This sequence joins TRBV10-3 and TRBJ2-1; 10 bases fit TRBD1. This CDR3 is built from 16 residues. CDR1 and CDR2 (germline): ENHRY, SYGVKD. The CDR3 region has the DNA TGCGCCACGAAGCCCCGGGACAGGGGTTCGGACGGTGAGCAGCTCTTC. Protein sequence: CATKPRDRGSDGEQLF.

In regard to this clonotype: One junction end does not reproduce the germline sequence, and a read error may be involved. The CDR3 DNA follows: TGTGTCAGCTCACCAACCGGCGTCGCCTCTGAAGCTTTCTTT. Its translation: CVSSPTGVASEAFF. The chain uses TRBV18 and TRBJ1-1; D is ambiguous. The V gene's germline CDR1 is KGHSH and CDR2 LQKENI. This CDR3 comprises 14 residues.

This clonotype has ten or more counts. The chain has TRBV6-5 and TRBJ2-6, with D possibly TRBD2 on 5 matching bases. Germline CDR1 and CDR2: MNHEY and SVGAGI. Trimming took 0 bases from V and 4 from J, leaving 10 bases between them. CDR3 length: 16 residues. CDR3 amino acids: CASSYSYTGGANVLTF. The CDR3, as DNA: TGTGCCAGCAGTTACTCGTATACGGGAGGGGCCAACGTCCTGACTTTC.

This clonotype is deemed medium-sized. The chain recombines TRBV12-3 or TRBV12-4 with TRBJ2-2, with unresolved D. The CDR3 extends over 12 amino acids. Deletions cut 7 bases from V and 6 bases from J, with 9 bases between. CDR3 in DNA: TGTGCCAGCACCATATTACCCGGGGAGCTGTTTTTT. This gives the protein CASTILPGELFF.

This clonotype is termed medium-sized. The chain uses TRBV6-1 and TRBJ2-2; unclear D gene. V was cut by 4 bases and J by 6 bases, with 12 bases left in between. This CDR3 comprises 14 residues. Germline loops: CDR1 MNHNS, CDR2 SASEGT. The CDR3 nucleotides read TGTGCCAGCAGTGCTACGGACCTCGCCGGGGAGCTGTTTTTT. It yields the protein CASSATDLAGELFF.